Sequencing of this T cell receptor beta chain was carried out in a study of blood T cells in healthy people across ages. The study, taken as a whole, reports: Per-million-T-cell TCR beta diversity fell roughly linearly with age. When set beside aged donors, long-lived donors presented more naive CD4+ cells and higher diversity.

Every sample yielded at least 7 million isolated PBMCs. CDR1 and CDR2 from the germline V gene are MNHEY and SMNVEV (reference sequence). Deletions cut 4 bases from V and 1 base from J, with 14 bases between. CDR3 length: 17 amino acids. Notes on this clonotype: Antigen unknown.

Through a sample-barcoded 5' primer and a J-beta primer mix, a second PCR was run for roughly 6 to 11 cycles. TCRdb reanalysed the 5' RACE reads using MiXCR and keeps one entry per CDR3 protein. In the table there are 1,100,000 or so distinct CDR3 sequences, 40% to 50% of which are singletons. Specimen: blood. This sequence joins TRBV27 and TRBJ1-6; tentatively, D is TRBD1 (5 bases). The TCR originated in a woman aged 60-70 years in good health. CDR3 sequence reads: CASSSPGEGSYNSPLHF. The DNA for the CDR3 is TGTGCCAGCAGTTCCCCGGGGGAGGGGTCCTATAATTCACCCCTCCACTTT.